A single sample gave rise to the 19 T cell receptor beta chains below, sequenced in a study of blood T cell repertoires in COVID-19. This table comes from immunoSEQ multiplex PCR, and its TCRdb copy is limited to in-frame clones, with some not included. This table holds about 72,000 clones, around 85% found once. The sample was peripheral blood. The receptors come from a woman older than 75 with active or convalescent COVID-19.

The CDR3: CASSKGGYTGELFF. The CDR3 region has the DNA TGTGCCAGCAGCAAGGGGGGGTACACCGGGGAGCTGTTTTTT. The chain employs TRBV6-5 and TRBJ2-2; TRBD2 might be the D (7 bases). Per germline, CDR1 MNHEY and CDR2 SVGAGI. V lost 6 bases and J lost 3, with 11 bases in between. CDR3 length equals 14 residues.

The V and J genes are TRBV12-3 or TRBV12-4 and TRBJ1-4; 7 nucleotides line up with TRBD1. This CDR3 has 13 amino acids. V was pared by 5 bases and J by 4 bases, with 1 base of the junction left unmatched. The CDR3 region is CASSGDSNEKLFF. The CDR3 region has the DNA TGTGCCAGCAGTGGGGACAGTAATGAAAAACTGTTTTTT.

The J gene is TRBJ2-5, the V gene TRBV11-2; TRBD2 agrees at 7 bases. The CDR3 has 14 amino acids. CDR1 is SGHAT and CDR2 is FQNNGV in the germline V gene. V was clipped by 2 bases and J by 7 bases; unmatched bases: 7. The CDR3 loop reads CASSLYRGRGTQYF. The CDR3 nucleotides are TGTGCCAGCAGCTTATATAGAGGGAGGGGGACCCAGTACTTC.

Comments on this clone: A junction end diverges from the germline sequence, so it may reflect a read error. The gene calls are TRBV5-1 and TRBJ1-3; D call uncertain. This CDR3 region has 15 residues. Germline values: CDR1 SGHRS, CDR2 YFSETQ. CDR3 loop: CASSLGMEPGNTIYF. CDR3 DNA sequence: TGCGCCAGCAGTTTGGGTATGGAGCCTGGAAACACCATATATTTT.

The chain is built from TRBV6-1 and TRBJ1-1, with 7 bases lining up with TRBD1. CDR3 length: 11 amino acids. Germline assignment: CDR1 MNHNS and CDR2 SASEGT. The V gene end was trimmed by 2 bases and the J gene end by 11 bases; junction bases not matched to a gene: 2. CDR3 loop: CASSELQGAFF. The CDR3 DNA reads TGTGCCAGCAGTGAATTACAGGGGGCTTTCTTT.

This sequence joins TRBV5-4 and TRBJ2-5; weak D call: TRBD2 (6 bases). The CDR3 extends over 16 amino acids. V was pared by 4 bases and J by 5 bases, with 21 bases between. CDR1 SGHNT and CDR2 YYREEE come from the germline V gene (reference sequence). The CDR3 nucleotides are TGTGCCAGCAGCCAGAACGACCAGGGAGGTGAGGAGACCCAGTACTTC. It codes for CASSQNDQGGEETQYF.

This clone has just one count. V is TRBV5-1 and J is TRBJ2-7; 14 bases are shared with TRBD2. This CDR3 has 15 residues. V lost 3 bases to trimming and J lost 2 bases; unmatched junction nucleotides: 1. CDR1 and CDR2 (germline): SGHRS, YFSETQ. Written as DNA, the CDR3 is TGCGCCAGCAGCTGGACTAGCGGGGGGACCTACGAGCAGTACTTC. It codes for CASSWTSGGTYEQYF.

The chain employs TRBV3-1 (or the pseudogene TRBV3-2) and TRBJ2-1, with a weak D call TRBD1 (6 bases). Germline V gene sequence: CDR1 LGHDT, CDR2 YNNKEL (reference sequence). The CDR3 runs 14 residues. Trimming removed 1 base at V and 6 bases at J, with 10 bases between. The CDR3 region has the DNA TGTGCCAGCAGCCAAGGCAGGGGTTCCAATGAGCAGTTCTTC. The encoded protein is CASSQGRGSNEQFF.

The rearrangement uses TRBV11-3 and TRBJ2-2, with 11 positions matching TRBD2. V shed 5 bases and J 5 bases; nucleotides not matched to a gene: 7. The CDR3 extends over 16 amino acids. The germline CDR1 and CDR2 sequences are SGHNT and YENEEA. The CDR3 sequence: CASSPTSGGRTGELFF. DNA of the CDR3: TGTGCCAGCAGCCCCACTAGCGGGGGCCGGACCGGGGAGCTGTTTTTT.

The chain has TRBV29-1 and TRBJ2-3, with D possibly being TRBD2 (5 bases). V lost 6 bases, J lost 0 bases, and 13 bases lay in between. The CDR3 consists of 14 residues. Germline CDR1 and CDR2: SQVTM and ANQGSEA. The CDR3 region has the DNA TGCAGCGTGGGGAGCACTTCTAGCACAGATACGCAGTATTTT. It yields the protein CSVGSTSSTDTQYF.

CDR3 in amino acids: CASSATTGTAYEQYF. The DNA of the CDR3 is TGTGCCAGCAGTGCTACTACAGGGACAGCTTACGAGCAGTACTTC. The chain recombines TRBV2 with TRBJ2-7; 7 bases are a match to TRBD1. The CDR3 extends over 15 amino acids. CDR1 SNHLY and CDR2 FYNNEI come from the germline V gene. Unmatched junction bases numbered 10, after V lost 4 bases and J lost 4 bases.

This chain uses TRBV19 with TRBJ1-4; TRBD1 matches at 8 bases. Germline V gene data show CDR1 as LNHDA and CDR2 as SQIVND (reference sequence). The CDR3 is made up of 15 amino acids. With 6 bases clipped from V and 8 bases from J, the junction kept 11 bases outside the gene matches. CDR3 in DNA: TGTGCCAGTAGGAATTCGGACAGGGCTGAGGAAAAACTGTTTTTT. This sequence encodes CASRNSDRAEEKLFF. Based on the CDR3 plus reference TRBV19 and TRBJ1-4, the full variable domain is DGGITQSPKYLFRKEGQNVTLSCEQNLNHDAMYWYRQDPGQGLRLIYYSQIVNDFQKGDIAEGYSVSREKKESFPLTVTSAQKNPTAFYLCASRNSDRAEEKLFFGSGTQLSVL.

This chain uses TRBV28 with TRBJ1-5, with 7 bases fitting TRBD1. With V trimmed by 2 bases and J by 2 bases, 3 bases remained unmatched. This CDR3 has 15 residues. CDR1 and CDR2 from the germline V gene are MDHEN and SYDVKM. In DNA form, the CDR3 reads TGTGCCAGCAGTTTAAGCGGACAGGGCAATCAGCCCCAGCATTTT. Encoded protein: CASSLSGQGNQPQHF.

This rearrangement joins TRBV5-1 to TRBJ2-1, with 9 nucleotides matching TRBD2. Losses at the gene ends were 2 bases for V and 7 bases for J; bases not matched to a gene: 13. Looked up from germline, CDR1 is SGHRS and CDR2 is YFSETQ. This CDR3 region has 17 residues. The CDR3 spells CASSFWSGGSVGNEQFF. CDR3 nucleotides: TGCGCCAGCAGCTTTTGGAGCGGGGGGTCTGTCGGGAATGAGCAGTTCTTC.

This chain joins TRBV13 and TRBJ1-6, with 7 positions matching TRBD1. V shed 5 bases, J shed 8 bases, and the junction held 9 bases outside the gene matches. The CDR3 contains 15 residues. CDR1 is PRHDT, CDR2 FYEKMQ, per germline (reference sequence). The CDR3 DNA reads TGTGCCAGCAGCCCGGGGACAGTGGTGGATTCACCCCTCCACTTT. The encoded protein is CASSPGTVVDSPLHF.

The chain employs TRBV11-2 and TRBJ2-6; the D gene is possibly TRBD1 (6 bases). Between the trimmed V and J ends, which lost 5 bases and 2 bases, there was a span of 13 bases. Looked up from germline, CDR1 is SGHAT and CDR2 is FQNNGV. The CDR3 runs 16 residues. This CDR3 reads CASSRGAGAGANVLTF. The DNA of the CDR3 is TGTGCCAGCAGCCGTGGGGCAGGGGCTGGGGCCAACGTCCTGACTTTC.

This rearrangement joins TRBV3-1 (or the pseudogene TRBV3-2) to TRBJ1-4; no reliable D call. Trimming shortened V by 1 base and J by 4 bases, and 16 bases separated the two germline ends. The CDR3 is 17 amino acids. Germline-derived CDR1 and CDR2 are LGHDT and YNNKEL (reference sequence). The CDR3 sequence: CASSQGTRLGDNEKLFF. The CDR3 nucleotides read TGTGCCAGCAGCCAAGGCACGCGATTAGGAGATAATGAAAAACTGTTTTTT.

The J gene is TRBJ2-3, the V gene TRBV6-1, with 11 bases aligning to TRBD2. CDR3 length: 17 amino acids. V shed 0 bases and J 4 bases; nucleotides not matched to a gene: 6. Germline CDR1 is MNHNS and CDR2 is SASEGT. CDR3 residues: CASSEAWLAGGSDTQYF. The CDR3 nucleotides are TGTGCCAGCAGTGAAGCGTGGCTAGCGGGGGGTTCAGATACGCAGTATTTT.

This clone was seen once. This chain links TRBV10-3 with TRBJ2-1; 10 bases line up with TRBD2. This CDR3 is 15 amino acids long. CDR1 is ENHRY and CDR2 is SYGVKD in the germline V gene. The V segment lost 8 bases and the J segment 6 bases; nucleotides outside the gene matches: 10. CDR3 amino acids: CAIRRLAGALNEQFF. The CDR3 nucleotides are TGTGCCATCCGTCGCCTAGCGGGGGCACTCAATGAGCAGTTCTTC.